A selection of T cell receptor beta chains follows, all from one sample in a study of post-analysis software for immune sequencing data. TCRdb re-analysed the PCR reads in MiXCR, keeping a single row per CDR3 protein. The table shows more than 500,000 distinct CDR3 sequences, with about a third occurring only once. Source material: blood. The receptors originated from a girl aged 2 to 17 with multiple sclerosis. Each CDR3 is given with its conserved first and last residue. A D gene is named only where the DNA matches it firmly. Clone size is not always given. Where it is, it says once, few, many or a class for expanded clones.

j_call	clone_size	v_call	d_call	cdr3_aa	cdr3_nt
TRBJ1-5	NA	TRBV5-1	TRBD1	CASVQPTPGQGARSNQPQHF	TGCGCCAGCGTCCAACCTACGCCGGGACAGGGGGCGAGAAGCAATCAGCCCCAGCATTTT
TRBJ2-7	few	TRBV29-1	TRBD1	CSVAGTGVYEQYF	TGCAGCGTTGCCGGGACAGGGGTGTACGAGCAGTACTTC
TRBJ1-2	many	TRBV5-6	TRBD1	CASSLTGEETGYTF	TGTGCCAGCAGCCTCACAGGGGAGGAAACAGGCTACACCTTC
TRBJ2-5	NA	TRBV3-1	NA	CASSRRDTLGETQYF	TGTGCCAGCAGCCGCCGGGACACCCTCGGGGAGACCCAGTACTTC
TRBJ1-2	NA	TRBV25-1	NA	CASSGLTGIGGYTF	TGTGCCAGCAGTGGCCTCACAGGGATTGGTGGCTACACCTTC
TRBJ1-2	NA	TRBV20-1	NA	CSARVGGSNSYTF	TGCAGTGCTAGAGTTGGGGGGTCGAATAGCTACACCTTC
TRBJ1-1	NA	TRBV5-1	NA	CASSLGGNPSTEAFF	TGCGCCAGCAGCTTGGGGGGCAACCCGTCGACTGAAGCTTTCTTT
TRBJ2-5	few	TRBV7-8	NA	CANRIAVGETQYF	TGTGCCAACAGGATAGCGGTGGGAGAGACCCAGTACTTC
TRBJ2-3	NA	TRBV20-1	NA	CSASSVTASLNTDTQYF	TGCAGTGCTAGTTCCGTAACAGCGTCCCTGAACACAGATACGCAGTATTTT
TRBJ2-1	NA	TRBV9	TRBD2	CASSAAGGTVSSYNEQFF	TGTGCCAGCAGTGCAGCGGGGGGGACCGTTAGCTCCTACAATGAGCAGTTCTTC
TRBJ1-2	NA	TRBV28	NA	CASSVPTGNLYGYTF	TGTGCCAGCAGCGTCCCTACAGGGAACCTCTATGGCTACACCTTC
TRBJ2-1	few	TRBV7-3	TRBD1	CASSFDRGSYNEQFF	TGTGCCAGCAGCTTTGACAGGGGCTCCTACAATGAGCAGTTCTTC
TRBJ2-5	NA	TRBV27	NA	CASSFFGQQETQYF	TGTGCCAGCAGTTTTTTCGGACAGCAAGAGACCCAGTACTTC
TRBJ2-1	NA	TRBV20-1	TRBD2	CSAPGTSSYNEQFF	TGCAGTGCTCCCGGGACTAGCTCCTACAATGAGCAGTTCTTC
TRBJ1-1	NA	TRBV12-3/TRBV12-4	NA	CASSFSIGAFF	TGTGCCAGCAGTTTTTCTATCGGAGCTTTCTTT